One and the same sample provided the 5 T cell receptor beta chains below, sequenced in a study of T cells expressing NK-cell markers. TCRdb processed the 5' RACE reads again and assigns one entry to each CDR3 protein, with no DNA. Its table lists about 260,000 distinct CDR3 sequences. The specimen was blood T cells: a sorted CD56 or NKG2C T cell subset, CD4+ or CD8+ T cells, or bulk PBMC T cells (not recorded which). These receptors were obtained from a man younger than 35 in good health.

The CDR3 loop reads CSAARLGFPYDEQFF. The rearrangement uses TRBV20-1 and TRBJ2-1; TCRdb reports TRBD2, a call that lacks DNA to check it against. The CDR3 covers 15 residues. Per the germline V gene, CDR1 is DFQATT and CDR2 is SNEGSKA (reference sequence).

The gene calls are TRBV11-3 and TRBJ2-6; TCRdb's D call of TRBD1 is untestable without DNA. Germline CDR1 reads SGHNT; CDR2 reads YENEEA. The CDR3 length is 15 residues. The CDR3 sequence: CASSLGGLGANVLTF.

The V call is TRBV10-3, the J call TRBJ1-2; absent DNA, TCRdb's TRBD1 call cannot be checked. CDR1 is ENHRY and CDR2 is SYGVKD in the germline V gene. This CDR3 has 15 residues. The CDR3 loop reads CAISEGTGWNYGYTF.

V gene TRBV6-5 combines with J gene TRBJ2-1; the D gene TCRdb calls, TRBD1, cannot be checked with no DNA. Germline loops: CDR1 MNHEY, CDR2 SVGAGI. This CDR3 comprises 16 residues. The CDR3 is CASSSLAAGAHNEQFF.

The CDR3 is CASSRGLLGYEQYF. The V gene is TRBV7-2, the J gene TRBJ2-7; TCRdb indicates TRBD2, and absent DNA this call remains unverified. The CDR3 length is 14 residues. The germline V gene has CDR1 SGHTA and CDR2 FQGNSA.